This TCR beta chain was observed in a study of T cells after yellow fever vaccination. The wider study: Fractions of low cell number were prepared using SMART-Seq v4 Ultra Low Input. General study points: Reappearance after the booster was seen for most primary-vaccination clones, at 95% to 96% CD4 and about 90% CD8. Researchers cautioned that FACS-sorted repertoires could harbor abundant clonotypes contaminating from the bulk population.

Template switching with 5'RACE generated the TCR cDNA and added a universal primer site and UMIs. TCRdb re-analysed the 5' RACE reads in MiXCR, keeping a single row per CDR3 protein. The table records under 200,000 distinct CDR3 sequences, 6.5% to 8.5% of them present only once. A note on this clonotype: The antigen remains unidentified.

The germline V gene encodes CDR1 SGHVS and CDR2 FNYEAQ. Germline trimming cut 6 bases from V and 3 bases from J; bases unmatched to any gene: 8. CDR3 length: 15 amino acids. The sample was CD4+ T cells sorted from PBMCs, taken less than 6 days after the first yellow fever vaccination. J is TRBJ2-1 and V is TRBV7-6, with 7 bases that match TRBD1. This sequence originates from a man aged 18 to 30 who received the YFV17D yellow fever vaccine. As DNA, the CDR3 is TGTGCCAGCAGTGATACAGGGGTCCACTACAATGAGCAGTTCTTC. Its translation is CASSDTGVHYNEQFF.